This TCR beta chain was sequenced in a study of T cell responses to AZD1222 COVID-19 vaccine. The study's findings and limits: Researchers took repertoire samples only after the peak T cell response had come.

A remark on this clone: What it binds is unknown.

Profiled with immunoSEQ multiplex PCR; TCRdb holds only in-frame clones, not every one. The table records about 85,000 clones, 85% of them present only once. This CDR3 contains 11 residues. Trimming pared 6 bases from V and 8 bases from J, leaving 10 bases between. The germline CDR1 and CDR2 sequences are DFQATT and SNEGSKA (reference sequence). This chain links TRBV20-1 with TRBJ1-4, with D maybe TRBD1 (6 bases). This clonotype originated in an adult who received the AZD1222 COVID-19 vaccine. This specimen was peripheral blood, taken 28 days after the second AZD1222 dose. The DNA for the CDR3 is TGCAGTGCCGGGGGGGGCGAAAAACTGTTTTTT. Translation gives CSAGGGEKLFF.